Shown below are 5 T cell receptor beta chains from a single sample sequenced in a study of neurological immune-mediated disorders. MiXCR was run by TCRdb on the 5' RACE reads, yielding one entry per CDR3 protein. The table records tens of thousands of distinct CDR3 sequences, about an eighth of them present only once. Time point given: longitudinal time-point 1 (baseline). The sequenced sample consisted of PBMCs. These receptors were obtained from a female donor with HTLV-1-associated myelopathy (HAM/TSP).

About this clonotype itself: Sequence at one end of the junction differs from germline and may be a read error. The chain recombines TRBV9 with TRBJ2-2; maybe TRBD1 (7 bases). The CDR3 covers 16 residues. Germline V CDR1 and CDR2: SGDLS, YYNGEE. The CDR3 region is CTSRDSGTDFSGELFF. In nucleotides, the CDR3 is TGTACCAGCAGGGACTCCGGGACAGATTTTAGCGGGGAGCTGTTTTTT.

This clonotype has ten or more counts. The CDR3 spells CASSSADRTSYEQYF. The CDR3 DNA reads TGTGCCAGCAGCTCGGCGGACAGAACCTCCTACGAGCAGTACTTC. The chain joins TRBV7-8 to TRBJ2-7; possible D gene TRBD1, 6 bases. The germline V and J ends were trimmed by 4 bases and 0 bases, with 13 bases remaining between them. CDR1 is SGHVS, CDR2 FQNEAQ, per germline. The CDR3 extends over 15 amino acids.

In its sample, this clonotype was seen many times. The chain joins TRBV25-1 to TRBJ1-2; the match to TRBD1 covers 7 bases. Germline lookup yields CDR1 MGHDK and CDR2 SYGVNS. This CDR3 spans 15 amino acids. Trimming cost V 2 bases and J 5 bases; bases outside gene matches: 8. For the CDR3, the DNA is TGTGCCAGCAGTGAACCACAGGGGAGAGGGTATGGCTACACCTTC. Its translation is CASSEPQGRGYGYTF.

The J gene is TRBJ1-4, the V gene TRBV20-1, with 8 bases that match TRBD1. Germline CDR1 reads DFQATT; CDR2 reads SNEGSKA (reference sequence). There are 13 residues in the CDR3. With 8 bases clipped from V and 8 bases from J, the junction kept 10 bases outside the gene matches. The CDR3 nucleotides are TGCAGTTCTGTGGACAGGGTTTCAGAAAAACTGTTTTTT. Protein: CSSVDRVSEKLFF.

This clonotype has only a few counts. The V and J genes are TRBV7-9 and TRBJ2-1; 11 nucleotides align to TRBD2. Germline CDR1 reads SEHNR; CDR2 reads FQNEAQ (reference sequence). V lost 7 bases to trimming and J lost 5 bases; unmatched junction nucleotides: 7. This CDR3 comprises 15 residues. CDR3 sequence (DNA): TGTGCCAGCACCCTAGCGACTAGCGGGGACAATGAGCAGTTCTTC. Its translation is CASTLATSGDNEQFF.